The 5 T cell receptor beta chains presented below share a single source sample, sequenced in a study of breast tumors, draining lymph nodes, adjacent tissues. TCRdb reanalysed the multiplex PCR reads using MiXCR and keeps one entry per CDR3 protein. The table lists some 170,000 distinct CDR3 sequences, 33% of them singletons. Breast cancer patients provided tissue from their axillary draining lymph nodes. Material for sequencing was axillary lymph node tissue. The receptors come from a female donor with breast cancer. Some clones in this sample may be carry-over from other donors' samples.

This clonotype was found many times. The J gene is TRBJ2-1, the V gene TRBV14, with D hard to call. The V gene lost 0 bases and the J gene lost 4 bases, with 7 bases spanning the gap. Germline-derived CDR1 and CDR2 are SGHDN and FVKESK. The CDR3 extends over 14 amino acids. CDR3 coding DNA: TGTGCCAGCAGCCAAGACAGCCGGTACAATGAGCAGTTCTTC. This sequence encodes CASSQDSRYNEQFF.

This clonotype was counted ten times or more. The junction shows a germline mismatch at one end, possibly a read error. This sequence joins TRBV9 and TRBJ2-7; D unresolved. The germline V gene encodes CDR1 SGDLS and CDR2 YYNGEE. The CDR3 contains 14 residues. CDR3 sequence reads: CASSTRHSPYERYF. The CDR3 bases are TGTGCCAGCAGCACCCGACATTCGCCCTACGAGCGGTACTTC.

At least ten counts were recorded for this clonotype. This rearrangement joins TRBV6-2 or TRBV6-3 to TRBJ2-3, with D unclear. The CDR3 has 13 residues. CDR1 is MNHEY, CDR2 SVGEGT, per germline. V was clipped by 0 bases and J by 5 bases, with 6 bases between them. The CDR3 reads CASSYSPLDTQYF. The CDR3 bases are TGTGCCAGCAGTTACTCGCCTTTAGATACGCAGTATTTT.

There are many counts of this clonotype. This chain joins TRBV19 and TRBJ2-1, with D possibly being TRBD1 (5 bases). CDR1 is LNHDA and CDR2 is SQIVND in the germline V gene (reference sequence). The CDR3 sequence is 15 residues long. V was clipped by 1 base and J by 7 bases, with 14 bases between them. The CDR3 nucleotides are TGTGCCAGTAGTATAGCGGCAGGGCTACTTAATGAGCAGTTCTTC. Translating it yields CASSIAAGLLNEQFF.

With respect to this clonotype: At one end, the junction sequence differs from germline, possibly due to a read error. The chain recombines TRBV2 with TRBJ1-6; D is perhaps TRBD1 (5 bases). CDR1 and CDR2 from the germline V gene are SNHLY and FYNNEI. CDR3 length: 12 amino acids. CDR3 loop: CASGAYGGDLHF. CDR3 DNA sequence: TGCGCCAGCGGTGCATACGGGGGAGACCTCCACTTT.